This T cell receptor beta chain was obtained from a study of neurological immune-mediated disorders (dated by TCRdb to between 2018 and 2021). Background on the whole study: Among the 34 multiple sclerosis patients, relapsing-remitting MS accounted for approximately 31 and secondary progressive MS accounted for 3. The cohort comprised about 71 subjects: around 15 HAM/TSP patients, some 34 multiple sclerosis patients and 20 or so healthy controls. The study compared peripheral blood TCR-beta repertoires of HTLV-I-associated myelopathy (HAM/TSP) patients, multiple sclerosis patients and healthy controls using UMI-based sequencing. Longitudinal samples, technical triplicates and paired sorted CD4+ and CD8+ T-cell subsets, alongside PBMC samples, were included among the roughly 96 TCR-beta libraries. Overall study outcomes, separate from this receptor: No association of the MS cluster with clinical or MRI features was observed, and the need for larger cohorts was stated by the authors. No identical CDR3 amino acid sequences were found to be shared among expanded clones across subjects, suggesting that TCR-beta repertoires were private in all groups. Repertoires from 18 of 34 MS patients were grouped by phylogenetic analysis into a cluster of related CDR3 sequences, suggesting a possible repertoire-level signature. TCR clonal expansion was highest in HAM/TSP patients and lowest in MS patients, with MS patients falling below even healthy controls.

Libraries from unsorted PBMCs were made from 2 million PBMCs kept in RNAlater at -80 degrees C until RNA extraction. The multiple sclerosis patients were enrolled in a US clinical protocol that evaluated disease progression with magnetic resonance imaging. PBMCs were separated from peripheral blood using Ficoll-Hypaque density gradient centrifugation and then cryopreserved in liquid nitrogen. To synthesize cDNA, template-switch 5'RACE was performed with a primer carrying a 10-nucleotide random unique molecular identifier so that each TCR transcript was tagged. Each sequencing run produced over 190 million TCR-beta sequences covering 15-18 subjects. The RNeasy kit was used to extract total RNA. The KAPA Real-time Library Amplification kit was used to amplify TCR-beta VDJ regions with primers for the TCR constant region and the 5'RACE anchor. A first PCR added sample indexes and Illumina adaptors, and a second PCR then raised library yield. After purification with Ampure beads, the TCR product of roughly 650 bp was size-selected on a 2% E-gel SizeSelection system. Library quality was checked on a Bioanalyzer, concentration was measured with Qubit, and libraries were quantified with the Kapa Library Quantification kit before pooling. An Illumina HiSeq 2500 sequenced the libraries paired-end 2 x 150 bp. To increase sequence diversity, about 25-30% phiX was spiked into each library pool. The authors' pipeline ran thus. The UMI-based MiGEC pipeline processed quality-filtered reads and removed over 75% of raw TCR sequences during error correction. IMGT germline references were used for aligning VDJ genes, and each clonotype was defined as a unique CDR3 amino acid sequence together with its V-J genes. VDJtools evaluated clonal expansion, Shannon diversity and CDR3 relatedness (CalcPairwiseDistances, ClusterSamples); CLCbio workbench built phylogenetic trees. Using coefficient-of-variation modelling across technical triplicates, the study counted a clone as expanded if it had at least 8 unique UMIs. TCRdb passed the public sequencing reads through fastp at Q25 and MiXCR, retaining productive beta sequences. One record per CDR3 amino acid sequence lists the most common genes and DNA. These V and J calls are TCRdb output, not the study's own analysis. Recorded for this sample are around 70,000 distinct CDR3 sequences; 4% to 6% of them occurred a single time. The top ten clonotypes cover about 8% of the sample.

Spanning cysteine to phenylalanine, the CDR3 consists of 14 amino acids. Only CDR3 DNA is held: 42 bases, read in frame from base 1. CDR1 and CDR2 are drawn from the germline V gene (reference sequence): SEHNR, FQNEAQ. V ends up 5 bases short and J 5 bases short, with an unmatched junction base count of 8. Many counts were recorded for this clonotype. This clone's antigen is unknown. Base qualities are not at hand, and no much larger clone is one base apart. The chain is assembled from TRBV7-9 and TRBJ2-7; 8 central nucleotides agree with TRBD1. The sample comprised PBMCs. The clonotype comes from a man aged 18 to 35 with multiple sclerosis. The CDR3 reads as follows: CASSLRTGLDEQYF. The DNA reads as follows: TGTGCCAGCAGCCTTCGGACAGGGTTGGACGAGCAGTACTTC.